The 10 T cell receptor beta chains listed next were all sequenced from one sample in a study of shared clonotypes between healthy human individuals. The naive CD8 subset, CD45RO-negative cells positively selected for CCR7, excluded terminally differentiated effector memory CD45RA+ cells. Data came from immunoSEQ multiplex PCR; TCRdb stores just in-frame clones and leaves some out. This sample has about 590,000 clones, with roughly 95% found just once. What was sequenced was naive CD8+ T cells sorted from blood. Receptors originate from a woman aged 30 to 39 in good health.

V gene TRBV7-9 combines with J gene TRBJ2-5; D ambiguous. Matching the DNA end better, TRBJ2-7 makes the J call doubtful. From germline, CDR1 is SEHNR and CDR2 FQNEAQ (reference sequence). This CDR3 spans 13 amino acids. Here the CDR3 reads CASSRVDAVEQYF. In nucleotides, the CDR3 is TGTGCCAGCAGCAGAGTGGACGCGGTCGAGCAGTACTTC.

The rearrangement joins TRBV7-9 to TRBJ2-7, with D unresolved. Germline CDR1 SEHNR, CDR2 FQNEAQ (reference sequence). This CDR3 is built from 12 residues. The germline V and J ends were trimmed by 1 base and 5 bases, with 6 bases remaining between them. Written as DNA, the CDR3 is TGTGCCAGCAGCTTAGGGCACAACGAGCAGTACTTC. Translating it yields CASSLGHNEQYF.

This clone was observed a single time. V usage is TRBV11-1 and J usage is TRBJ2-5; TRBD1 or TRBD2 may be the D gene (5 bases each). The CDR3 length is 15 residues. V lost 2 bases and J lost 4, with 14 bases in between. From germline, CDR1 is SGHAT and CDR2 FQDESV (reference sequence). DNA for the CDR3: TGTGCCAGCAGCTTAAGGGACCGGGTTGGAGAGACCCAGTACTTC. Its translation: CASSLRDRVGETQYF.

The gene calls are TRBV21-1 and TRBJ2-3; the table gives TRBD2 as D, unverified against the DNA. TRBV21-1 is listed as a pseudogene. The CDR3 spans 14 residues. CDR3 nucleotides: TGTGCCAGCAGCCCTTCCACTAGCACAGATACGCAGTATTTT. Translating gives CASSPSTSTDTQYF.

This chain joins TRBV27 and TRBJ2-7; D unclear. There are 14 residues in the CDR3. Germline loops: CDR1 MNHEY, CDR2 SMNVEV (reference sequence). V gave up 0 bases and J gave up 3 bases, with 9 bases separating them. CDR3 sequence reads: CASSLSPDGYEQYF. CDR3 DNA: TGTGCCAGCAGTTTATCCCCGGATGGCTACGAGCAGTACTTC.

This chain connects TRBV5-1 to TRBJ2-3; D unresolved. CDR1 is SGHRS and CDR2 is YFSETQ in the germline V gene. The CDR3 has 15 amino acids. V was clipped by 0 bases and J by 5 bases, with 13 bases between them. The CDR3 sequence: CASSLVGRAGDTQYF. Written as DNA, the CDR3 is TGCGCCAGCAGCTTGGTGGGTAGGGCTGGAGATACGCAGTATTTT.

This clone was counted once. This sequence joins TRBV28 and TRBJ2-2, with D perhaps TRBD2 (5 bases). CDR1 is MDHEN and CDR2 is SYDVKM in the germline V gene. This CDR3 is 18 amino acids long. V lost 6 bases and J 3 bases, leaving 23 bases between the germline ends. The CDR3 protein is CASSPREGRVSHTGELFF. For the CDR3, the DNA is TGTGCCAGCAGCCCCAGAGAGGGAAGGGTTAGCCACACCGGGGAGCTGTTTTTT.

This clone came up once. This rearrangement joins TRBV9 to TRBJ1-1, with 7 bases that match TRBD1. Germline trimming cut 1 base from V and 3 bases from J; bases unmatched to any gene: 9. The CDR3 has 16 residues. Germline values: CDR1 SGDLS, CDR2 YYNGEE. The CDR3 DNA follows: TGTGCCAGCAGCGTATCCCTTAAACAGGGGTACACTGAAGCTTTCTTT. Its protein product is CASSVSLKQGYTEAFF.

About this clone itself: Compared with germline, one end of the junction differs, possibly owing to a read error. The chain is built from TRBV7-9 and TRBJ2-7; D gene uncertain. The CDR3 sequence is 14 residues long. Germline V gene lookup returns CDR1 SEHNR and CDR2 FQNEAQ (reference sequence). The CDR3 region is CASSLDISSYEQYF. The CDR3, as DNA: TGTGCCAGCAGTTTAGACATCAGCTCCTACGAGCAGTACTTC.

This clone was observed once. The chain couples TRBV4-1 to TRBJ1-1; 7 bases line up with TRBD1. Trimming took 1 base from V and 7 from J; bases not matched to a gene: 9. The CDR3 runs to 15 residues. Germline V CDR1 and CDR2: MGHRA, YSYEKL. The DNA for the CDR3 is TGCGCCAGCAGCCAAGGAAGGGGCGACAGGGTTGAAGCTTTCTTT. This gives the protein CASSQGRGDRVEAFF.